This TCR beta chain was retrieved from a study of T cells after posttransplantation cyclophosphamide. Measured with immunoSEQ multiplex PCR; TCRdb has only the in-frame clones, and not every one. The table lists tens of thousands of clones, about nine tenths of them singletons, with under 2.5% in the top ten. Trimming pared 5 bases from V and 7 bases from J, leaving 14 bases between. The CDR3 runs to 13 residues. Germline loops: CDR1 LNHDA, CDR2 SQIVND (reference sequence). Treatment was busulfan-fludarabine conditioning, a marrow graft, and cyclophosphamide on days +3 and +4. This receptor was taken from a male patient aged 60 to 75 who received an allogeneic stem cell transplant from a related donor and was CMV-positive. Some T cells may have originated in the graft donor. The chain combines TRBV19 with TRBJ1-2, with D possibly TRBD1 on 5 matching bases. The sample was PBMCs, taken about 62 days after allogeneic stem cell transplant with posttransplant cyclophosphamide. The CDR3 DNA follows: TGTGCCAGTAGTGGGGACTACCTGTCTGGCTACACCTTC. This translates into CASSGDYLSGYTF.